The 21 T cell receptor beta chains listed next were all sequenced from one sample in a study of cytomegalovirus exposure and HLA in healthy donors. Use of 60 Vbeta and 13 Jbeta primers characterized the PCR. Produced via immunoSEQ multiplex PCR; TCRdb's table is partial and in-frame only. The sample table includes approximately 120,000 clones. Sequencing was done on a sample of PBMCs. The source of these receptors is a man aged 35 to 55 in good health and CMV-seronegative.

This chain links TRBV4-2 with TRBJ2-5; 9 bases line up with TRBD2. There are 16 residues in the CDR3. Germline V gene data show CDR1 as LGHNA and CDR2 as YNFKEQ. With V trimmed by 0 bases and J by 5 bases, 7 bases remained unmatched. CDR3 in DNA: TGTGCCAGCAGCCAAGATAGAATAGCGGGAGTGGAGACCCAGTACTTC. Residues: CASSQDRIAGVETQYF.

The J gene is TRBJ2-7, the V gene TRBV10-3; D remains ambiguous. CDR3 size: 11 residues. V lost 6 bases to trimming and J lost 3 bases, with 6 bases between them. Germline V gene lookup returns CDR1 ENHRY and CDR2 SYGVKD. This chain's CDR3 is CAISRLYEQYF. The CDR3, as DNA: TGTGCCATCAGCCGTCTCTACGAGCAGTACTTC.

The rearrangement uses TRBV6-4 and TRBJ2-1; TRBD2 aligns across 10 bases. V gave up 5 bases and J gave up 6 bases; unmatched junction bases: 10. Germline values: CDR1 MRHNA, CDR2 SNTAGT. The CDR3 runs to 16 residues. CDR3: CASSIEAGGPFNEQFF. The DNA of the CDR3 is TGTGCCAGCAGTATTGAAGCGGGAGGGCCTTTCAATGAGCAGTTCTTC.

The chain couples TRBV6-6 to TRBJ1-2; D possibly corresponds to TRBD1 (6 bases). The germline gives CDR1 MNHNY, CDR2 SVGAGI (reference sequence). The CDR3 spans 13 residues. The ends were cut back, 5 bases at V and 7 bases at J, with 14 bases in the middle. CDR3 bases: TGTGCCAGCAGTCCGGACAGAGTCGGTGGCTACACCTTC. Translating it yields CASSPDRVGGYTF.

The J gene is TRBJ2-5, the V gene TRBV28; D remains unclear. Germline assignment: CDR1 MDHEN and CDR2 SYDVKM. The CDR3 has 12 residues. The V end was cut by 2 bases, the J end by 4 bases, with 5 bases between. The DNA for the CDR3 is TGTGCCAGCAGTTTACTCTCAGAGACCCAGTACTTC. Its translation: CASSLLSETQYF.

The rearrangement links TRBV10-3 to TRBJ2-1, with 14 bases matching TRBD2. Unmatched junction bases numbered 8, after V lost 10 bases and J lost 9 bases. Germline loops: CDR1 ENHRY, CDR2 SYGVKD. This CDR3 is 14 amino acids long. Written as DNA, the CDR3 is TGTGCCAGCGGACTAGCGGGAGGCGGGGGTGAGCAGTTCTTC. This translates into CASGLAGGGGEQFF.

The chain employs TRBV11-3 and TRBJ2-2; 10 bases align to TRBD1. The germline V gene has CDR1 SGHNT and CDR2 YENEEA. V lost 1 base and J lost 4; bases outside the gene matches: 9. The CDR3 runs 18 residues. The CDR3 loop reads CASSLAPPWTGGTGELFF. The CDR3 DNA sequence: TGTGCCAGCAGCTTAGCACCCCCCTGGACAGGGGGCACCGGGGAGCTGTTTTTT.

The gene calls are TRBV19 and TRBJ2-1; TRBD2 aligns across 7 bases. CDR1 is LNHDA and CDR2 is SQIVND in the germline V gene (reference sequence). This CDR3 region has 15 residues. Trimming at V came to 10 bases and at J to 0 bases, leaving 9 bases not matched to a gene. CDR3 in DNA: TGTGCCACCCGGACTAGTCTAAGCTCCTACAATGAGCAGTTCTTC. Encoded protein: CATRTSLSSYNEQFF.

The chain couples TRBV18 to TRBJ2-7, with a tentative D call TRBD1 (5 bases). The V end was cut by 6 bases, the J end by 2 bases, with 20 bases between. Per the germline V gene, CDR1 is KGHSH and CDR2 is LQKENI. The length of the CDR3 is 16 residues. CDR3 in DNA: TGTGCCAGCTCCCGTAGATCCGCCAGGGAAACCTACGAGCAGTACTTC. This gives the protein CASSRRSARETYEQYF.

V and J are TRBV7-8 and TRBJ2-5; D might be TRBD2 (6 bases). The J call is uncertain, as TRBJ2-7 better fits the DNA end. The germline gives CDR1 SGHVS, CDR2 FQNEAQ. The CDR3 totals 13 residues. The CDR3 coding sequence is TGTGCCAGCAGCTTGGGGACTGTAGGCGAGCAGTACTTC. Encoded protein: CASSLGTVGEQYF.

The chain employs TRBV13 and TRBJ2-7; 10 positions match TRBD1. The CDR3 is 15 residues long. Per the germline V gene, CDR1 is PRHDT and CDR2 is FYEKMQ (reference sequence). V lost 7 bases and J lost 4; bases outside the gene matches: 10. Here the CDR3 DNA reads TGTGCCAGCAACGTTGGGGACAGGGGTCCATACGAGCAGTACTTC. It specifies CASNVGDRGPYEQYF.

V usage is TRBV5-1 and J usage is TRBJ1-3, with D perhaps matching TRBD1 (5 bases). Germline V gene sequence: CDR1 SGHRS, CDR2 YFSETQ. Trimming left V 0 bases short and J 2 bases short, with 12 bases between. CDR3 length: 16 amino acids. As DNA, the CDR3 is TGCGCCAGCAGCTTGGGGCAGGGATCTACTGGAAACACCATATATTTT. It codes for CASSLGQGSTGNTIYF. Using reference TRBV5-1 and TRBJ1-3 for the parts outside the CDR3, the full variable domain is KAGVTQTPRYLIKTRGQQVTLSCSPISGHRSVSWYQQTPGQGLQFLFEYFSETQRNKGNFPGRFSGRQFSNSRSEMNVSTLELGDSALYLCASSLGQGSTGNTIYFGEGSWLTVV.

This chain connects TRBV4-2 to TRBJ2-7; a possible D gene is TRBD2 (7 bases). Germline lookup yields CDR1 LGHNA and CDR2 YNFKEQ. This CDR3 region has 16 residues. Deletions cut 2 bases from V and 2 bases from J, with 16 bases between. The CDR3 nucleotides read TGTGCCAGCAGCCAATCTGGGGGCGGGAGTCCCTACGAGCAGTACTTC. The encoded protein is CASSQSGGGSPYEQYF.

The V and J genes are TRBV7-9 and TRBJ1-2, with 9 bases matching TRBD1. The V gene end was trimmed by 2 bases and the J gene end by 8 bases; junction bases not matched to a gene: 9. The CDR3 is made up of 15 amino acids. CDR1 is SEHNR, CDR2 FQNEAQ, per germline (reference sequence). CDR3 in amino acids: CASSLTGGNSGGYTF. The CDR3, as DNA: TGTGCCAGCAGCTTAACAGGGGGCAATTCGGGAGGCTACACCTTC.

This sequence joins TRBV7-9 and TRBJ2-5; D is perhaps TRBD2 (6 bases). The germline V gene has CDR1 SEHNR and CDR2 FQNEAQ (reference sequence). V was clipped by 5 bases and J by 6 bases, with 13 bases between them. The length of the CDR3 is 13 residues. The CDR3 DNA follows: TGTGCCAGCAGCCTGACTAGTCCGAAGACCCAGTACTTC. Protein: CASSLTSPKTQYF.

V gene TRBV30 combines with J gene TRBJ1-1; D may be TRBD1 (5 bases). CDR3 length equals 12 residues. Germline V gene sequence: CDR1 GTSNPN, CDR2 SVGIG (reference sequence). V shed 3 bases and J shed 9 bases, with 14 bases lying between them. As DNA, the CDR3 is TGTGCCTGGAGCCTAACAGGAATGAAAGCTTTCTTT. Translating it yields CAWSLTGMKAFF. The full variable domain, rest sourced from reference TRBV30 and TRBJ1-1, is SQTIHQWPATLVQPVGSPLSLECTVEGTSNPNLYWYRQAAGRGLQLLFYSVGIGQISSEVPQNLSASRPQDRQFILSSKKLLLSDSGFYLCAWSLTGMKAFFGQGTRLTVV.

The chain couples TRBV28 to TRBJ2-7; no reliable D call. The germline V and J ends were trimmed by 9 bases and 2 bases, with 14 bases remaining between them. There are 13 residues in the CDR3. The V gene's germline CDR1 is MDHEN and CDR2 SYDVKM. The CDR3 reads CASCYSSTYEQYF. The CDR3 DNA reads TGTGCCAGTTGCTATAGTTCCACCTACGAGCAGTACTTC.

The J gene is TRBJ1-1, the V gene TRBV20-1, with TRBD1 matching over 7 bases. The CDR3 is 11 amino acids. Germline V gene sequence: CDR1 DFQATT, CDR2 SNEGSKA (reference sequence). The chain's CDR3 is CRGTRGTEAFF. In DNA form, the CDR3 reads TGCAGAGGCACCAGGGGGACTGAAGCTTTCTTT.

The genes are TRBV18 and TRBJ2-2, with D perhaps TRBD1 (5 bases). Germline CDR1 and CDR2: KGHSH and LQKENI. This CDR3 is 15 amino acids long. V lost 1 base to trimming and J lost 2 bases, with 8 bases between them. CDR3 sequence reads: CASSPQTVNTGELFF. CDR3 nucleotides: TGTGCCAGCTCACCACAGACAGTAAACACCGGGGAGCTGTTTTTT.

J is TRBJ1-5 and V is TRBV28; D call uncertain. This CDR3 contains 14 residues. The V end was cut by 2 bases, the J end by 7 bases, with 12 bases between. Germline V gene lookup returns CDR1 MDHEN and CDR2 SYDVKM. CDR3: CASSLLAGAQPQHF. In DNA, the CDR3 is TGTGCCAGCAGTTTACTCGCCGGAGCGCAGCCCCAGCATTTT.

V and J are TRBV15 and TRBJ1-5; TRBD1 aligns across 8 bases. CDR1 and CDR2 from the germline V gene are LNHNV and YYDKDF (reference sequence). This CDR3 has 15 residues. V trimming: 3 bases; J trimming: 6 bases; junction bases outside the gene matches: 7. The CDR3 sequence: CATSRDRVVGQPQHF. The CDR3 DNA is TGTGCCACCAGCAGGGACAGGGTTGTCGGTCAGCCCCAGCATTTT. Full variable domain (remainder filled in from reference TRBV15 and TRBJ1-5): DAMVIQNPRYQVTQFGKPVTLSCSQTLNHNVMYWYQQKSSQAPKLLFHYYDKDFNNEADTPDNFQSRRPNTSFCFLDIRSPGLGDTAMYLCATSRDRVVGQPQHFGDGTRLSIL.